This T cell receptor (beta chain) was sequenced for a study of OX40 agonist ivuxolimab in advanced cancers. Study-wide context: Patients received intravenous ivuxolimab every 2 weeks at 0.01 to 10 mg/kg. From roughly 20 to 79 years was the age range, with a mean of around 54 years, and approximately 80% were male. Patients achieving partial responses numbered three: one hepatocellular carcinoma case and two cutaneous melanoma cases.

Per germline, CDR1 SGHTS and CDR2 YDEGEE. V lost 0 bases and J 7 bases, leaving 4 bases between the germline ends. The CDR3 extends over 11 amino acids. On this clone: Antigen: not known.

Profiling relied on immunoSEQ multiplex PCR, and the TCRdb table lists in-frame clones only, not all of them. The sample records about 94,000 clones, around 90% being singletons. General observations from the study: Doses of 0.1 to 3.0 mg/kg were accompanied by clonal expansion of CD4+ and CD8+ blood T cells by week 6.

This receptor was identified in an adult with an advanced solid tumor such as melanoma, head and neck, liver or kidney cancer. This chain links TRBV5-8 with TRBJ1-2; D gene uncertain. This sample comprised CD4+ or CD8+ T cells sorted from blood, obtained in a trial of the OX40 agonist ivuxolimab. The DNA for the CDR3 is TGTGCCAGCAGCTTGGGGGGTGGCTACACCTTC. Translated: CASSLGGGYTF. Full variable domain (outside the CDR3, taken from reference TRBV5-8 and TRBJ1-2): EAGVTQSPTHLIKTRGQQATLRCSPISGHTSVYWYQQALGLGLQFLLWYDEGEERNRGNFPPRFSGRQFPNYSSELNVNALELEDSALYLCASSLGGGYTFGSGTRLTVV.